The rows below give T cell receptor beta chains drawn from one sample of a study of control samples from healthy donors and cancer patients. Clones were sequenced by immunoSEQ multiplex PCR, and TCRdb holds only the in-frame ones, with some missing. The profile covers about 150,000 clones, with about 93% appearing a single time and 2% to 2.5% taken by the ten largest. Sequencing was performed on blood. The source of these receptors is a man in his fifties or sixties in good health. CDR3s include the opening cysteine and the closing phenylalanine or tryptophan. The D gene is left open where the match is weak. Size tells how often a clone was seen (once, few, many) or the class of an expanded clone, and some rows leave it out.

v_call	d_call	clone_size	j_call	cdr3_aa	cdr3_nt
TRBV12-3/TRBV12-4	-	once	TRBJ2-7	CASSLQGYEQYF	TGTGCCAGCAGTTTGCAGGGTTACGAGCAGTACTTC
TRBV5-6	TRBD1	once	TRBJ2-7	CASASQGIEQYF	TGTGCCAGCGCGTCACAGGGGATCGAGCAGTACTTC
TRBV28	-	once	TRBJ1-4	CATLPWTLATNEKLFF	TGTGCCACGCTACCTTGGACGTTGGCAACTAATGAAAAACTGTTTTTT
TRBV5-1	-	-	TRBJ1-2	CASSLLQGANYGYTF	TGCGCCAGCAGCTTGTTACAGGGAGCTAACTATGGCTACACCTTC
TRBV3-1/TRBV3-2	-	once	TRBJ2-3	CASSQVATNTQYF	TGTGCCAGCAGCCAAGTCGCGACCAATACGCAGTATTTT
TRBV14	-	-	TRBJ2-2	CASSQGGGPGELFF	TGTGCCAGCAGCCAAGGAGGTGGTCCCGGGGAGCTGTTTTTT
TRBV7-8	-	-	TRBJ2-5	CASSLRDFGETQYF	TGTGCCAGCAGCTTACGGGACTTTGGAGAGACCCAGTACTTC
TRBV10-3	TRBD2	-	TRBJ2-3	CAIRPTSGTDTQYF	TGTGCCATCAGGCCGACTAGCGGCACAGATACGCAGTATTTT
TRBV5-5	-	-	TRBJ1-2	CASSLGGADGYTF	TGTGCCAGCAGCTTGGGCGGGGCGGATGGCTACACCTTC
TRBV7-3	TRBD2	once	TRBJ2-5	CASSLGAGEQETQYF	TGTGCCAGCAGCTTAGGCGCGGGAGAGCAAGAGACCCAGTACTTC
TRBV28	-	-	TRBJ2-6	CASSPPRGTVPRSGANVLTF	TGTGCCAGCAGCCCACCCCGCGGGACGGTGCCTCGATCTGGGGCCAACGTCCTGACTTTC
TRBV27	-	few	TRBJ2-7	CASSLVNSYEQYF	TGTGCCAGCAGTTTGGTCAACTCCTACGAGCAGTACTTC
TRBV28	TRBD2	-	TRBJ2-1	CAGSTGLAGYIRWNNEQFF	TGTGCCGGCAGTACGGGACTAGCGGGATATATTCGGTGGAACAATGAGCAGTTCTTC
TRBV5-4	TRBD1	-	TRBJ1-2	CASSPDRASGGYTF	TGTGCCAGCAGCCCGGACAGGGCTTCAGGTGGCTACACCTTC
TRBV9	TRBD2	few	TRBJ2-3	CASSVTGRGTDTQYF	TGTGCCAGCAGCGTGACCGGGAGGGGCACAGATACGCAGTATTTT
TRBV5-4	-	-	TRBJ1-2	CASSLPANYGYTF	TGTGCCAGCAGCTTACCAGCTAACTATGGCTACACCTTC
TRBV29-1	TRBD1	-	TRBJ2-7	CSVERGPDEQYF	TGCAGCGTTGAAAGGGGGCCGGACGAGCAGTACTTC
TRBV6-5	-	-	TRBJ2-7	CASSSFRGRDEQYF	TGTGCCAGCAGCTCCTTCAGGGGCCGGGACGAGCAGTACTTC
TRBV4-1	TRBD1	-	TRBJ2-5	CASSLTRQGQETQYF	TGCGCCAGCAGCCTCACGAGACAGGGGCAAGAGACCCAGTACTTC
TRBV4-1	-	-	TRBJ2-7	CASSQEAQRVYEQYF	TGCGCCAGCAGCCAAGAGGCCCAGCGGGTCTACGAGCAGTACTTC
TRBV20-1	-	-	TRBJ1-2	CSARVTYGYTF	TGCAGTGCTAGAGTTACCTATGGCTACACCTTC
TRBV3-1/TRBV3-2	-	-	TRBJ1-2	CASSQVTANYGYTF	TGTGCCAGCAGCCAAGTAACAGCTAACTATGGCTACACCTTC
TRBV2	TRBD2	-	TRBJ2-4	CATRALAGGNIQYF	TGTGCCACCCGCGCCCTAGCGGGGGGGAACATTCAGTACTTC
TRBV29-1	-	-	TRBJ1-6	CSVCDGTLSSYNSPLHF	TGCAGCGTTTGTGACGGCACATTGAGCTCCTATAATTCACCCCTCCACTTT
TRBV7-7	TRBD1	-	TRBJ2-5	CASSSAGQGLETQYF	TGTGCTAGCAGCTCCGCGGGACAGGGGCTAGAGACCCAGTACTTC
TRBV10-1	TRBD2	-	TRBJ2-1	CASSESGSGANSYNEQFF	TGCGCCAGCAGTGAGTCTGGTAGCGGGGCTAACTCCTACAATGAGCAGTTCTTC
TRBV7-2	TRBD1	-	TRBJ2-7	CASSVRQGPYEQYF	TGTGCCAGCAGCGTCCGACAGGGTCCCTACGAGCAGTACTTC
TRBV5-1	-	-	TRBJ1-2	CASSLDDRSGYTF	TGCGCCAGCAGCTTGGACGACAGGTCTGGCTACACCTTC
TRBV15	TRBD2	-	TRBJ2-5	CATSRLAGQETQYF	TGTGCCACCAGCAGACTAGCGGGCCAAGAGACCCAGTACTTC
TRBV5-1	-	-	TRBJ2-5	CASRILQETQYF	TGCGCCAGCAGGATCCTCCAAGAGACCCAGTACTTC
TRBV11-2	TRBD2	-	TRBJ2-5	CASSLGAGGLLETQYF	TGTGCCAGCAGCTTAGGAGCGGGGGGCTTATTGGAGACCCAGTACTTC
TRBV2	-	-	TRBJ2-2	CASSPGGGRELFF	TGTGCCAGCAGTCCAGGGGGAGGCCGGGAGCTGTTTTTT
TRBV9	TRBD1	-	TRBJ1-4	CASSETGVGANEKLFF	TGTGCCAGCAGCGAGACAGGGGTGGGAGCTAATGAAAAACTGTTTTTT
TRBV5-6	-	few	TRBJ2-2	CASSLTPTTGELFF	TGTGCCAGCAGCTTGACCCCGACCACCGGGGAGCTGTTTTTT
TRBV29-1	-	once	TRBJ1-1	CSVDHRGNTEAFF	TGCAGCGTAGACCACCGAGGAAACACTGAAGCTTTCTTT
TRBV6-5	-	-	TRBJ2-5	CASSYADRKETQYF	TGTGCCAGCAGTTACGCGGACAGAAAAGAGACCCAGTACTTC
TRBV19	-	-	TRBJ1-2	CASSGTGSGYTF	TGTGCCAGTAGTGGAACAGGTTCCGGCTACACCTTC
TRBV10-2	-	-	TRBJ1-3	CASSEARVGNTIYF	TGCGCCAGCAGTGAGGCCAGGGTTGGAAACACCATATATTTT
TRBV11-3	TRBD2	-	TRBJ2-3	CASSLGAAGGPADTQYF	TGTGCCAGCAGCTTAGGTGCGGCGGGAGGGCCAGCAGATACGCAGTATTTT
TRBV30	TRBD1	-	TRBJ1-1	CAWSARQGRTEAFF	TGTGCCTGGAGTGCCCGACAGGGGAGGACTGAAGCTTTCTTT
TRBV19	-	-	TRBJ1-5	CASSIPGGNQPQHF	TGTGCCAGTAGTATACCGGGGGGTAATCAGCCCCAGCATTTT
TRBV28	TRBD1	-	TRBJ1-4	CASSPGGWVDREKLFF	TGTGCCAGCAGTCCAGGGGGCTGGGTAGATCGGGAAAAACTGTTTTTT
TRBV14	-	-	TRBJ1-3	CASSNGAAGNTIYF	TGTGCCAGCAGCAATGGGGCGGCTGGAAACACCATATATTTT
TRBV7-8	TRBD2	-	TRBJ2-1	CASSLSGGSYNEQFF	TGTGCCAGCAGTCTAAGCGGGGGGTCCTACAATGAGCAGTTCTTC
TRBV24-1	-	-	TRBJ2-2	CATSAPQGDNTGELFF	TGTGCCACCAGTGCCCCCCAGGGTGATAACACCGGGGAGCTGTTTTTT
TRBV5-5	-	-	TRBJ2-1	CASSLVGNPYNEQFF	TGTGCCAGCAGCTTGGTCGGGAACCCCTACAATGAGCAGTTCTTC
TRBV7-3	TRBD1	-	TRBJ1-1	CASSPGQGWNTEAFF	TGTGCCAGCAGCCCGGGACAGGGGTGGAACACTGAAGCTTTCTTT
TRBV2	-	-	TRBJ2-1	CASSERRDNEQFF	TGTGCCAGCAGTGAGAGGCGGGACAATGAGCAGTTCTTC
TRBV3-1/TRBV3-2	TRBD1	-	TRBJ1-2	CASSKRSGTGETVGYTF	TGTGCCAGCAGCAAAAGATCCGGGACAGGGGAGACGGTGGGCTACACCTTC
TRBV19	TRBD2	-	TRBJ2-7	CASSPGGSGRTKQYF	TGTGCCAGTAGCCCAGGAGGTAGCGGGAGAACGAAGCAGTACTTC
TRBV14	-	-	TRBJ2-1	CASSQPMGSRYNEQFF	TGTGCCAGCAGCCAGCCTATGGGCTCTCGGTACAATGAGCAGTTCTTC
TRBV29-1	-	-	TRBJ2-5	CSATFAEGETQYF	TGCAGCGCAACCTTTGCGGAGGGGGAGACCCAGTACTTC
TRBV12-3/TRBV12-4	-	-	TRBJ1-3	CASSQVPGNTIYF	TGTGCCAGCAGCCAGGTACCTGGAAACACCATATATTTT
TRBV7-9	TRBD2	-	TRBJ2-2	CASSLISLARTGELFF	TGTGCCAGCAGCCTAATATCACTAGCGCGGACCGGGGAGCTGTTTTTT
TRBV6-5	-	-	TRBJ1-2	CASSSSVYGYTF	TGTGCCAGCAGTTCGTCGGTCTATGGCTACACCTTC
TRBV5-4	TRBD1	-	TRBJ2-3	CASRTGGRRWDTQYF	TGTGCCAGCAGAACAGGGGGTAGGCGTTGGGATACGCAGTATTTT
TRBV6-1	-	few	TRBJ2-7	CASSEGSSYEQYF	TGTGCCAGCAGTGAGGGGAGCTCCTACGAGCAGTACTTC
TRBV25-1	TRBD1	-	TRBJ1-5	CASTPLNRGSNQPQHF	TGTGCCAGCACCCCCCTAAACAGGGGTAGCAATCAGCCCCAGCATTTT
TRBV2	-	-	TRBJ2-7	CASSESGVPSEQYF	TGTGCCAGCAGTGAGTCCGGGGTCCCCTCCGAGCAGTACTTC